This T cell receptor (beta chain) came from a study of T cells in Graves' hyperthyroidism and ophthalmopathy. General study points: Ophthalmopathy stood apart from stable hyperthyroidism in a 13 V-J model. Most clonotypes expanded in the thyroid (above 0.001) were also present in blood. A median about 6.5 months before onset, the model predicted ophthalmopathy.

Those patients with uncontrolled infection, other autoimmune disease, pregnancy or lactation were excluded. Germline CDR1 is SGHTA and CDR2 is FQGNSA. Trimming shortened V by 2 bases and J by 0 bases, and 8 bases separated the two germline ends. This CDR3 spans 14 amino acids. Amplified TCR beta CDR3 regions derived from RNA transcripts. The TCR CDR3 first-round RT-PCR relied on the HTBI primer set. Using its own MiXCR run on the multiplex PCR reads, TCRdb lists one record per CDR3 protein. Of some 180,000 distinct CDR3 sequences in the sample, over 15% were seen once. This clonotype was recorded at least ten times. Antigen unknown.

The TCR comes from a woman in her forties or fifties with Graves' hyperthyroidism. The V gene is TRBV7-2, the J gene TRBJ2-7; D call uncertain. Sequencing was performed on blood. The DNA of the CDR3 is TGTGCCAGCAGCTTATCGCCTACCTCCTACGAGCAGTACTTC. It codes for CASSLSPTSYEQYF.